This TCR beta chain was recovered during a study of T cells in Graves' hyperthyroidism and ophthalmopathy. Study-level results: Classification by a 13 V-J model distinguished ophthalmopathy from stable hyperthyroidism.

The CDR3 spans 15 residues. The V gene lost 5 bases and the J gene lost 3 bases, with 16 bases spanning the gap. CDR1 and CDR2 from the germline V gene are LGHDT and YNNKEL (reference sequence). TCR beta CDR3 regions were amplified from RNA transcripts. During a first-round RT-PCR of the TCR CDR3, the HTBI primer set was used. TCRdb recomputed calls from the multiplex PCR reads with MiXCR, one row per CDR3 protein. The data contain about 400,000 distinct CDR3 sequences, 15% of them singletons. This clonotype was counted many times. Its antigen is not identified. V gene TRBV3-1 combines with J gene TRBJ1-1; a possible D gene is TRBD1 (5 bases). The sample comprised blood. This clonotype was obtained from a woman in her 30s with Graves' hyperthyroidism. This CDR3 reads CASSAHDRLDTEAFF. The CDR3 DNA reads TGTGCCAGCAGCGCCCACGACAGATTAGACACTGAAGCTTTCTTT.